This TCR beta chain was sequenced for a study of T cell repertoires in cytomegalovirus infection (dated by TCRdb to the late 2010s). With respect to the entire study: The HLA type of each donor mattered for the analysis, because public TCR beta signatures pointed to carriage of CMV infection along with the matching HLA type.

The sequencing machine was an Illumina HiSeq 1500. Clones were called with MiXCR by TCRdb after fastp trimmed the public reads at Q25, and only in-frame beta chains were retained. Merged by CDR3 protein, the rows form single entries marked with the most common genes and DNA. The sample table shows 600,000 to 800,000 distinct CDR3 sequences, and more than 20% are seen once. In total, the top ten clones hold 8% of the sample. General study outcomes and caveats: In both this cohort and an independent cohort of more than 350 donors, the cumulative frequency of public TCR beta family members distinguished carriers of CMV infection plus the relevant HLA type. The ex vivo response was dominated by HLA-C-restricted CMV-specific TCR beta clonotypes, which also provided the single most frequent clonotype in two of eight donors.

The junction carries 8 bases between V and J, which are trimmed by 3 bases and 0 bases respectively. Inclusive of the bounding cysteine and phenylalanine, the CDR3 is 14 residues long. The only DNA kept is the CDR3, 42 bases in frame from the first base. From the germline V gene (reference sequence), CDR1 is LNHDA and CDR2 is SQIVND. Note on this clonotype: Its antigen has not been determined. No base quality information exists; no much larger clone differs at one position.

Sample: CD8+ T cells from PBMCs. The sequence came from a human donor in good health (CMV status not recorded). Some clones in this sample may be carry-over from other donors' samples. The sequence is built from TRBV19 and TRBJ1-1, with no reliable assignment of the D segment. For the CDR3, the sequence is CASSIWDLNTEAFF. The sequenced DNA: TGTGCCAGTAGTATCTGGGATTTGAACACTGAAGCTTTCTTT.